This T cell receptor (beta chain) originates from a study of shared clonotypes between healthy human individuals. This clone was detected once. TCRdb keeps only in-frame clones here, not all; method: immunoSEQ multiplex PCR. This table holds some 2,000,000 clones, roughly 95% found once. The sequence came from a man between 18 and 29 years old in good health. Sequenced material: naive CD4+ T cells sorted from blood. Stated subset: CD45RA+ positively selected.

CDR3 bases: TGCGCCAGCAGCACCCCAGGGTGGAACACTGAAGCTTTCTTT. Amino acid sequence: CASSTPGWNTEAFF. The rearrangement uses TRBV5-1 and TRBJ1-1; D is possibly TRBD1 (5 bases). Germline V gene sequence: CDR1 SGHRS, CDR2 YFSETQ. The CDR3 has 14 residues. Trimming took 4 bases from V and 1 from J, leaving 11 bases between them.